This T cell receptor beta chain was retrieved from a study of T-cell reconstitution after alpha-beta-depleted transplantation in children. Germline lookup yields CDR1 MNHEY and CDR2 SMNVEV (reference sequence). The CDR3 is 12 residues long. V gave up 8 bases and J gave up 2 bases, with 7 bases separating them. Unique molecular identifiers were incorporated into the prepared TCRbeta library. TCRdb re-called the PCR reads with MiXCR, one entry per CDR3 protein. The data show 450,000 to 500,000 distinct CDR3 sequences, around 12% seen once. This clonotype was seen repeatedly, ten times or more. The clonotype originates from a human donor who donated a stem cell graft to a child with combined immunodeficiency. The sample in question was PBMCs from the stem cell graft donor, obtained from the stem cell graft. This chain uses TRBV27 with TRBJ1-5; D gene uncertain. The CDR3, as DNA: TGTGCCAGCCAGAACGGCAATCAGCCCCAGCATTTT. Translated, it gives CASQNGNQPQHF.